The present entry profiles one T cell receptor (beta chain) with its context. These data originate in a study of blood T cells in healthy people across ages. Germline CDR1 is MNHEY and CDR2 is SVGEGT. This CDR3 has 14 amino acids. V shed 5 bases, J shed 13 bases, and the junction held 16 bases outside the gene matches. Then a second PCR, running roughly 7 to 11 cycles, was carried out with a sample-barcoded 5' primer and a J-beta primer mix. TCRdb reprocessed the 5' RACE reads via MiXCR and lists one record per CDR3 protein. The table includes 980,000 or so distinct CDR3 sequences, approximately 49% detected once. Caucasian individuals from Russia who were healthy and aged about 6 to 95 acted as donors. Every donor provided around 9.3 milliliters of peripheral blood.

The chain is built from TRBV6-2 or TRBV6-3 and TRBJ2-5; TRBD1 matches at 7 bases. The sequence came from a man aged 30-40 years in good health. Sequencing input: blood. The DNA for the CDR3 is TGTGCCAGCAGTCAACCGACAGGGTGGCGGTGGGGGTACTTC. It translates to CASSQPTGWRWGYF.